The next 27 T cell receptor beta chains were all read from a single sample in a study of T cells in Graves' hyperthyroidism and ophthalmopathy. It was RNA transcripts that yielded the amplified TCR beta CDR3 regions. When the TCR CDR3 underwent first-round RT-PCR, the HTBI primer set was used. TCRdb recomputed calls from the multiplex PCR reads with MiXCR, one row per CDR3 protein. The sample contains just under 750,000 distinct CDR3 sequences, approximately 36% of which appear only once. Sequencing was carried out using blood. The receptors derive from a woman aged 40 to 50 with Graves' hyperthyroidism.

The chain joins TRBV2 to TRBJ1-6, with TRBD1 matching 8 bases. V shed 7 bases and J 0 bases; nucleotides not matched to a gene: 5. CDR1 SNHLY and CDR2 FYNNEI come from the germline V gene. The CDR3 runs to 16 residues. The CDR3 DNA reads TGTGCCAGCAAGGACAGGGAGAGCTCCTATAATTCACCCCTCCACTTT. Translated, it gives CASKDRESSYNSPLHF.

This clonotype was observed many times. The CDR3 sequence: CASSDASGGLYEQYF. CDR3 nucleotides: TGTGCCAGCAGCGACGCTAGCGGGGGTCTGTACGAGCAGTACTTC. The chain couples TRBV7-9 to TRBJ2-7; 10 bases are a match to TRBD2. Germline trimming cut 5 bases from V and 4 bases from J; bases unmatched to any gene: 8. The CDR3 contains 15 residues. The germline V gene encodes CDR1 SEHNR and CDR2 FQNEAQ (reference sequence). The variable domain in full, with the rest retrieved from reference TRBV7-9 and TRBJ2-7, is DTGVSQNPRHKITKRGQNVTFRCDPISEHNRLYWYRQTLGQGPEFLTYFQNEAQLEKSRLLSDRFSAERPKGSFSTLEIQRTEQGDSAMYLCASSDASGGLYEQYFGPGTRLTVT.

This clonotype was seen a single time. This may be a read error: a much more frequent sequence differs by one nucleotide. V gene TRBV29-1 combines with J gene TRBJ1-1; D is unclear. CDR3 length equals 13 residues. Per germline, CDR1 SQVTM and CDR2 ANQGSEA. The CDR3 nucleotides read TGCAGCGTTGAAGGGTGGGGTATCACTGAAGCTTCCTTT. It specifies CSVEGWGITEASF.

This clonotype was picked up many times. This chain connects TRBV7-9 to TRBJ2-7; D call uncertain. This CDR3 has 12 amino acids. Germline values: CDR1 SEHNR, CDR2 FQNEAQ (reference sequence). Trimming cost V 3 bases and J 4 bases, with 7 bases left between them. In DNA, the CDR3 is TGTGCCAGCAGCTTGACATCTTACGAGCAGTACTTC. As protein: CASSLTSYEQYF.

This clonotype was recorded at least ten times. The chain is built from TRBV19 and TRBJ1-1; D unclear. The CDR3 runs 13 residues. V was shortened by 7 bases and J by 1 base, with 10 bases between the two germline ends. Per the germline V gene, CDR1 is LNHDA and CDR2 is SQIVND (reference sequence). DNA for the CDR3: TGTGCCAGTAACCCAACGAGGAACACTGAAGCTTTCTTT. Amino acids: CASNPTRNTEAFF.

This clonotype was seen only once. Germline is not matched at one junction end, which may reflect a read error. Here the CDR3 reads CASSLIMDRGAEALF. CDR3 in DNA: TGTGCCAGCAGCTTAATTATGGACAGGGGCGCTGAAGCTCTCTTT. This chain connects TRBV7-6 to TRBJ1-1; 9 bases map to TRBD1. Germline loops: CDR1 SGHVS, CDR2 FNYEAQ. The CDR3 has 15 amino acids. Variable domain in full (rest from reference TRBV7-6 and TRBJ1-1): GAGVSQSPRYKVTKRGQDVALRCDPISGHVSLYWYRQALGQGPEFLTYFNYEAQQDKSGLPNDRFSAERPEGSISTLTIQRTEQRDSAMYRCASSLIMDRGAEALFGQGTRLTVV.

At least ten counts were recorded for this clonotype. V and J are TRBV7-8 and TRBJ1-4; 7 positions match TRBD1. From germline, CDR1 is SGHVS and CDR2 FQNEAQ. This CDR3 spans 15 amino acids. The trim removed 5 bases at V and 8 bases at J, leaving 11 bases unmatched. CDR3 protein: CASSHEKGAGEKLFF. In DNA form, the CDR3 reads TGTGCCAGCAGCCACGAGAAGGGGGCGGGCGAAAAACTGTTTTTT.

This clonotype was seen more than once but under ten times. This chain links TRBV11-2 with TRBJ1-1, with D hard to call. V was clipped by 5 bases and J by 5 bases, with 18 bases between them. Germline V gene lookup returns CDR1 SGHAT and CDR2 FQNNGV. This CDR3 has 15 amino acids. The DNA for the CDR3 is TGTGCCAGCAGCCCTACCCAAGCCGCTTGGACTGAAGCTTTCTTT. Protein: CASSPTQAAWTEAFF.

In the case of this clonotype: This sequence may be a read error, since a much larger clone differs from it by one base. The rearrangement joins TRBV19 to TRBJ2-5, with D perhaps matching TRBD1 (5 bases). From germline, CDR1 is LNHDA and CDR2 SQIVND (reference sequence). The CDR3 runs 14 residues. The V end lost 2 bases, the J end lost 4 bases, and 11 bases lay between the germline ends. This CDR3 is CASSISPGRETQYF. CDR3 nucleotides: TGTGCCAGTAGTATATCGCCAGGGCGAGAGACCCAGTACTTC.

In this sample, this clonotype turned up a few times. V usage is TRBV12-3 or TRBV12-4 and J usage is TRBJ2-7; the match to TRBD2 covers 12 bases. The CDR3 has 13 residues. V dropped 7 bases and J dropped 6; count of bases not matched to a gene: 4. This CDR3 reads CASTLAGGSEQYF. CDR3 nucleotides: TGTGCCAGCACCCTAGCGGGGGGGTCCGAGCAGTACTTC.

Ten or more counts support this clonotype. This chain connects TRBV7-2 to TRBJ1-5; D uncertain. The CDR3 runs 15 residues. CDR1 and CDR2 from the germline V gene are SGHTA and FQGNSA. V lost 1 base to trimming and J lost 2 bases, with 9 bases between them. Written as DNA, the CDR3 is TGTGCCAGCAGCTTAGATCCCTATGGCAATCAGCCCCAGCATTTT. This translates into CASSLDPYGNQPQHF.

This clonotype was counted a few times. This sequence joins TRBV20-1 and TRBJ2-7; TRBD2 is a possible D gene (6 bases). The germline V gene has CDR1 DFQATT and CDR2 SNEGSKA (reference sequence). V was trimmed by 4 bases and J by 0 bases, leaving 10 bases between them. The CDR3 loop spans 13 amino acids. The CDR3 spells CSAKPGSSYEQYF. CDR3 sequence (DNA): TGCAGTGCTAAGCCCGGGAGCTCCTACGAGCAGTACTTC.

The chain combines TRBV6-6 with TRBJ2-5; TRBD1 might be the D (6 bases). Trimming shortened V by 5 bases and J by 0 bases, and 13 bases separated the two germline ends. The CDR3 spans 15 residues. Germline V lookup: CDR1 MNHNY, CDR2 SVGAGI (reference sequence). As DNA, the CDR3 is TGTGCCAGCAGTAAGGCAGGGGCGTACCAAGAGACCCAGTACTTC. Translating gives CASSKAGAYQETQYF.

This clonotype was found many times. This chain connects TRBV2 to TRBJ1-4; 10 nucleotides align to TRBD1. Looked up from germline, CDR1 is SNHLY and CDR2 is FYNNEI. J was trimmed by 6 bases and V by 10 bases; bases with no gene match: 5. The CDR3 contains 13 residues. The CDR3 nucleotides are TGTGCCACTGGGACAGGGGTGGATGAAAAACTGTTTTTT. It is translated as CATGTGVDEKLFF.

The V and J genes are TRBV12-3 or TRBV12-4 and TRBJ1-6; D uncertain. CDR3 length: 13 amino acids. With 4 bases removed from V and 14 bases from J, the gap between germline ends came to 15 bases. The CDR3 protein is CASSSLTPSALHF. The CDR3 nucleotides read TGTGCCAGCAGTTCGTTGACACCTTCGGCCCTCCACTTT.

The chain combines TRBV10-2 with TRBJ2-5, with 7 bases aligning to TRBD2. From germline, CDR1 is WSHSY and CDR2 SAAADI. The CDR3 runs to 14 residues. Unmatched junction bases numbered 3, after V lost 0 bases and J lost 5 bases. In DNA, the CDR3 is TGCGCCAGCAGTGAGTCGGGAGGGCGGGAGACCCAGTACTTC. This gives the protein CASSESGGRETQYF.

Comment on this clonotype: A single base separates this from a much larger clone, so it may be a read error. Because the CDR3's place on the DNA is in doubt, the DNA is left out and the CDR3 is given as listed by TCRdb. This chain links TRBV2 with TRBJ2-5; TRBD2, as called in the table, went unchecked against the DNA. Germline assignment: CDR1 SNHLY and CDR2 FYNNEI. Including both end residues, the CDR3 is 14 amino acids long. The CDR3 is CTSVLLASGETQYF.

CDR3 in amino acids: CASSTGAGSYGYTF. CDR3 coding DNA: TGTGCCAGCAGTACGGGGGCAGGTTCCTATGGCTACACCTTC. V and J are TRBV28 and TRBJ1-2; a possible D gene is TRBD1 (6 bases). Germline CDR1 reads MDHEN; CDR2 reads SYDVKM. The CDR3 covers 14 residues. Trimming left V 5 bases short and J 4 bases short, with 14 bases between.

The chain couples TRBV14 to TRBJ1-2, with unresolved D. The CDR3 covers 15 residues. The V end lost 0 bases, the J end lost 4 bases, and 12 bases lay between the germline ends. Germline V gene data show CDR1 as SGHDN and CDR2 as FVKESK. The CDR3 DNA sequence: TGTGCCAGCAGCCAAGATTTGTTTGCCACCTATGGCTACACCTTC. Protein product: CASSQDLFATYGYTF.

This clonotype was detected ten times or more. This chain joins TRBV12-3 or TRBV12-4 and TRBJ2-5; tentative D call: TRBD2 (6 bases). Deletions cut 6 bases from V and 4 bases from J, with 12 bases between. CDR3 length equals 13 residues. This CDR3 reads CASSLGEAETQYF. DNA for the CDR3: TGTGCCAGCAGCCTAGGGGAGGCAGAGACCCAGTACTTC.

CDR3 amino acids: CASSHPPRGRSPLHF. CDR3 DNA sequence: TGCGCCAGCAGCCACCCCCCCAGGGGCAGGTCACCCCTCCACTTT. V usage is TRBV4-1 and J usage is TRBJ1-6; tentatively, D is TRBD1 (6 bases). This CDR3 contains 15 residues. Trimming shortened V by 3 bases and J by 10 bases, and 16 bases separated the two germline ends. Germline V gene sequence: CDR1 MGHRA, CDR2 YSYEKL.

This chain uses TRBV12-3 or TRBV12-4 with TRBJ1-5, with D tentatively TRBD1 (5 bases). Trimming took off 8 bases at V and 11 bases at J, with 19 bases between the two ends. The CDR3 runs to 13 residues. CDR3: CASSPPGEWAQHF. DNA for the CDR3: TGTGCCAGCTCACCACCGGGGGAATGGGCCCAGCATTTT.

In its sample, this clonotype was seen many times. This sequence joins TRBV20-1 and TRBJ2-7; 12 nucleotides match TRBD1. Looked up from germline, CDR1 is DFQATT and CDR2 is SNEGSKA (reference sequence). Trimming cost V 5 bases and J 6 bases; bases outside gene matches: 8. The CDR3 is 14 amino acids. The CDR3 DNA sequence: TGCAGTGCTGACCAGGGACAGGGGGCGTCCGAGCAGTACTTC. Translated, it gives CSADQGQGASEQYF.

The CDR3 region is CASSYWAGGRSTEAFF. DNA of the CDR3: TGTGCCAGCAGTTACTGGGCAGGGGGAAGGAGCACTGAAGCTTTCTTT. J is TRBJ1-1 and V is TRBV6-8; 7 bases line up with TRBD1. CDR3 length: 16 residues. Trimming removed 1 base from V and 4 bases from J; junction bases left unmatched: 9. Germline-derived CDR1 and CDR2 are MNHGY and SAAAGT.

The chain recombines TRBV20-1 with TRBJ2-7, with a possible D match to TRBD2 (7 bases). The ends were cut back, 0 bases at V and 3 bases at J, with 18 bases in the middle. Germline CDR1 and CDR2: DFQATT and SNEGSKA (reference sequence). This CDR3 has 16 residues. The CDR3 coding sequence is TGCAGTGCTAGAGATACGGGGGGCAAAGGGAACTACGAGCAGTACTTC. It is translated as CSARDTGGKGNYEQYF.

This clonotype was seen ten or more times. The chain is built from TRBV7-9 and TRBJ2-7; the D gene is possibly TRBD2 (6 bases). V was shortened by 5 bases and J by 4 bases, with 21 bases between the two germline ends. Germline loops: CDR1 SEHNR, CDR2 FQNEAQ (reference sequence). The CDR3 has 16 residues. For the CDR3, the DNA is TGTGCCAGCAGCACTCAATCCGGGACTTCCCTTTACGAGCAGTACTTC. This gives the protein CASSTQSGTSLYEQYF.

The CDR3: CASSVQNSGSTDTQYF. The CDR3 DNA follows: TGTGCCAGCAGCGTACAAAATAGCGGGAGCACAGATACGCAGTATTTT. V and J are TRBV7-2 and TRBJ2-3; 7 bases are a match to TRBD2. CDR1 SGHTA and CDR2 FQGNSA come from the germline V gene. With 5 bases clipped from V and 0 bases from J, the junction kept 8 bases outside the gene matches. This CDR3 is 16 amino acids long.